This T cell receptor beta chain emerged from a study of PD-1 blockade in mismatch repair-deficient tumors (dated by TCRdb to 2016 to 2017). About the study as a whole: The trial enrolled 86 consecutive patients with 11 to 12 mismatch repair-deficient cancer types between September 2013 and late 2016, all previously treated and progressing. Tumor-associated T cell clones were tracked in the peripheral blood of patients responding to PD-1 blockade by deep sequencing of TCR CDR3 regions.

For each enrolled patient, mismatch repair deficiency was established using either polymerase chain reaction or immunohistochemistry. TCR sequencing was carried out for a few patients who responded to pembrolizumab therapy. The phase II trial prospectively evaluated PD-1 blockade with pembrolizumab in advanced mismatch repair-deficient cancers, independent of tissue of origin. Serial peripheral blood T cell samples were collected before and at multiple times after starting PD-1 blockade. Blood sampling times were expressed in weeks after the first pembrolizumab dose. This clone was seen just once. Its antigen has not been determined. Nothing much larger sits one base from this clone, and base qualities are not available. Library creation used the immunoSEQ multiplex PCR assay. TCRdb took this table from immuneACCESS and kept in-frame rearrangements with V and J called. Such tables lack part of the clones; where checked against another copy, unresolved V genes explain under half of the gap, and the rest is unexplained. Within this sample are about 51,000 clones, with more than 65% of them counted one time only. Around 8.1% of the sample is taken by the ten largest.

Results and caveats for the whole study, not just this receptor: Clones residing in the tumor, which were often undetectable in blood before treatment, expanded quickly after pembrolizumab and then contracted, generally before radiologic responses.

The receptor's source is an adult with mismatch repair-deficient cancer. Sequencing was performed on peripheral blood, taken about 4.5 months after starting pembrolizumab.

The CDR3 region reads CASSPRTSGSGDEQFF. The DNA sequence reads TGTGCCAGCAGCCCGCGGACTAGCGGGAGCGGGGATGAGCAGTTCTTC. The chain is encoded by TRBV5-4 joined to TRBJ2-1, and TRBD2 matches 13 of the central bases. Based on the germline V gene (reference sequence), the CDR1 and CDR2 sequences are SGHNT and YYREEE. The CDR3 holds 16 amino acids from the cysteine to the phenylalanine. Only the CDR3 DNA is retained, 48 bases long and in frame from the first base. Ends trimmed: V by 4 bases, J by 8 bases; bases unmatched to a gene: 9. With the rest looked up from the reference TRBV5-4 and TRBJ2-1 genes rather than sequenced, the full variable domain is ETGVTQSPTHLIKTRGQQVTLRCSSQSGHNTVSWYQQALGQGPQFIFQYYREEENGRGNFPPRFSGLQFPNYSSELNVNALELDDSALYLCASSPRTSGSGDEQFFGPGTRLTVL.